This T cell receptor beta chain was observed in a study of CD8+CD57+ T cells in acquired aplastic anemia. V dropped 4 bases and J dropped 7 bases, with 23 bases sitting between them. The germline CDR1 and CDR2 sequences are SNHLY and FYNNEI. The length of the CDR3 is 17 residues. Template material for TCR beta VDJ and CDR3 profiling consisted of genomic DNA. Each CDR3 protein gets one entry after TCRdb re-called the reads with MiXCR. The sample has some 150,000 distinct CDR3 sequences, less than 60% seen once. Patients chosen for sequencing had shown CD8+CD57+ cell expansion by flow cytometry. The sequence came from a human donor with aplastic anemia. Material: sorted CD4+, CD8+, or CD8+CD57+ T cells (not recorded which) from PBMCs. The chain couples TRBV2 to TRBJ2-1; TRBD2 is a possible D gene (9 bases). The CDR3 nucleotides read TGTGCCAGCAGTGCGACTAGCGGCCAGGGGGCAAGAAATGAGCAGTTCTTC. Encoded protein: CASSATSGQGARNEQFF.